This TCR beta chain emerged from a study of blood T cell repertoires in COVID-19. Background on the study: There were acute and convalescent COVID-19 samples, and they came from the United States, Italy and Spain. In each case, the material was cDNA or gDNA derived from T cells, B-cell-depleted T cells, or PBMCs.

The table came from immunoSEQ multiplex PCR; TCRdb's copy has only in-frame clones and leaves some out. This table holds approximately 130,000 clones, about 77% found once. The V and J ends lost 3 bases and 3 bases, in that order; junction bases with no gene match: 9. The CDR3 runs to 19 residues. The germline CDR1 and CDR2 sequences are LGHNA and YNFKEQ. This TCR derives from a man older than 75 with acute or convalescent COVID-19. The genes are TRBV4-2 and TRBJ2-3; 16 bases map to TRBD2. Sequencing input: peripheral blood. Here the CDR3 reads CASSHYPGLAGGPTDTQYF. The CDR3 coding sequence is TGTGCCAGCAGCCATTATCCGGGACTAGCGGGGGGGCCGACAGATACGCAGTATTTT.